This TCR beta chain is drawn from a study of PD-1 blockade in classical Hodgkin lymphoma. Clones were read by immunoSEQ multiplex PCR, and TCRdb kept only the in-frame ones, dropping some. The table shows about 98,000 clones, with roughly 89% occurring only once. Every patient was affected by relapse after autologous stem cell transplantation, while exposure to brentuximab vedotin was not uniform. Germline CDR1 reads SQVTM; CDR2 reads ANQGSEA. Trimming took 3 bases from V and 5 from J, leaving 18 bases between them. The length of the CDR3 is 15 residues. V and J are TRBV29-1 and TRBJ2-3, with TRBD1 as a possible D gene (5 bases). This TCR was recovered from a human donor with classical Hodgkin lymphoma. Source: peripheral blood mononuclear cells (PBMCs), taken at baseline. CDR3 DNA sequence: TGCAGCGTTGAGTTGGGCAGGGTATATGGAGATACGCAGTATTTT. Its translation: CSVELGRVYGDTQYF.